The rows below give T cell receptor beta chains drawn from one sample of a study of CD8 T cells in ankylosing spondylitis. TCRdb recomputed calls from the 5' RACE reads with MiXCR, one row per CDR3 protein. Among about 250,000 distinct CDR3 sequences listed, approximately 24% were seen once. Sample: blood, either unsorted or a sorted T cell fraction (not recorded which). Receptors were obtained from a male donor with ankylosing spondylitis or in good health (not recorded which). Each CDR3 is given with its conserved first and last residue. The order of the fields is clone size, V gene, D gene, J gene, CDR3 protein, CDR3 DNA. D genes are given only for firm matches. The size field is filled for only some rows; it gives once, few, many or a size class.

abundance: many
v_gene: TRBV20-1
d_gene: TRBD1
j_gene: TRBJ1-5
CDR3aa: CSATWQGASNQPQHF
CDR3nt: TGCAGTGCTACTTGGCAGGGGGCGAGCAATCAGCCCCAGCATTTT

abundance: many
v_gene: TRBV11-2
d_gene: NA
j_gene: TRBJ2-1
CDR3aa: CASSLGRTSSLSLNEQFF
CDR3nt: TGTGCCAGCAGCTTGGGTAGGACGAGCTCCCTGAGCCTCAATGAGCAGTTCTTC

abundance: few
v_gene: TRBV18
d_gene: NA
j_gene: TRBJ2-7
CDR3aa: CASSKEGPSSYEQYF
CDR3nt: TGTGCCAGCTCAAAAGAAGGGCCCAGCTCCTACGAGCAGTACTTC

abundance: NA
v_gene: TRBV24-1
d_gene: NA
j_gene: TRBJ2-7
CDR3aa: CATSEAPSYEQYF
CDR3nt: TGTGCCACCAGTGAGGCGCCTTCCTACGAGCAGTACTTC

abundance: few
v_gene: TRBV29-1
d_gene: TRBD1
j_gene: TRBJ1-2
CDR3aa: CSVGEGRGLRGYTF
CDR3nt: TGCAGCGTTGGGGAGGGCAGGGGGCTTCGAGGCTACACCTTC

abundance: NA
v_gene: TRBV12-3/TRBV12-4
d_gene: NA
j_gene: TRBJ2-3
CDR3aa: CASSLAGRSTDTQYF
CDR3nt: TGTGCCAGCAGTTTAGCGGGACGGAGCACAGATACGCAGTATTTT

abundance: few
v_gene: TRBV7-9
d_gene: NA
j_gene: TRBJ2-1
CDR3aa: CAISLPGQAYNEQFF
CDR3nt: TGTGCCATATCACTTCCGGGACAAGCTTACAATGAGCAGTTCTTC

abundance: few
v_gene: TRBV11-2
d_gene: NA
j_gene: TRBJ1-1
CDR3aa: CASSFFEVPEVFF
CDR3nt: TGTGCCAGCAGCTTTTTTGAGGTCCCAGAGGTTTTCTTT

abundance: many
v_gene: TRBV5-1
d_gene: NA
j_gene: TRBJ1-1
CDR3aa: CASSKAHGPGDTEAFF
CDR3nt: TGCGCCAGCAGCAAGGCCCACGGTCCGGGGGACACTGAAGCTTTCTTT

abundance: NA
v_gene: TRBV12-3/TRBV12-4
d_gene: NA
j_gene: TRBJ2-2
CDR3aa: CASSPTRQNTGELFF
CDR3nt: TGTGCCAGCAGTCCCACCCGACAGAACACCGGGGAGCTGTTTTTT

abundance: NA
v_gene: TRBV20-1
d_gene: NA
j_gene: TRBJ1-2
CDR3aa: CSARVRTGGYTF
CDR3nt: TGCAGTGCTAGAGTTAGAACCGGAGGCTACACCTTC

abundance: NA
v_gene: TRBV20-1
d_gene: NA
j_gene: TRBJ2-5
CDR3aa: CSASKGWADQETQYF
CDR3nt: TGCAGTGCCTCGAAGGGTTGGGCGGACCAAGAGACCCAGTACTTC

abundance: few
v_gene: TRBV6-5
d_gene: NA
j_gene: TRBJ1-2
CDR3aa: CASSYSMREGIYGYTF
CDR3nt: TGTGCCAGCAGTTACTCAATGAGGGAAGGCATCTATGGCTACACCTTC

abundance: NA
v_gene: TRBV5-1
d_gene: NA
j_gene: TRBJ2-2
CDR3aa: CASSKGQANTGELFF
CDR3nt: TGCGCCAGCAGTAAAGGACAAGCGAACACCGGGGAGCTGTTTTTT

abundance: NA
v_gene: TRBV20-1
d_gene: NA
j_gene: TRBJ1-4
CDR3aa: CSATPGTVPEKLFF
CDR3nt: TGCAGTGCTACGCCCGGGACTGTCCCAGAAAAACTGTTTTTT

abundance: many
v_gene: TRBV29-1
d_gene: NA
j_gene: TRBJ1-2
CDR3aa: CSVDLGDTWRNGYTF
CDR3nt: TGCAGCGTTGATCTAGGCGACACCTGGCGGAATGGCTACACCTTC

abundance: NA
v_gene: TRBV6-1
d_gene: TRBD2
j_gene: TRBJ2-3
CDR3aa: CASSVAGGVTDTQYF
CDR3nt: TGTGCCAGCAGTGTGGCGGGGGGGGTCACAGATACGCAGTATTTT

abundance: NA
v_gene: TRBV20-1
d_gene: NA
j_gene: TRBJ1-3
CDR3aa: CSAYRGTGNTIYF
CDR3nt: TGCAGTGCTTATCGTGGAACTGGAAACACCATATATTTT

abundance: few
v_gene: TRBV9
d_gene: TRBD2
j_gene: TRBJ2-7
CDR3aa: CASSPRGAYEQYF
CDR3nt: TGTGCCAGCAGCCCCCGGGGGGCCTACGAGCAGTACTTC

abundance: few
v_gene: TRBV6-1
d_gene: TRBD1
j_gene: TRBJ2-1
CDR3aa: CASNTGTGGNNEQFF
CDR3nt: TGTGCCAGCAACACCGGGACAGGAGGAAACAATGAGCAGTTCTTC

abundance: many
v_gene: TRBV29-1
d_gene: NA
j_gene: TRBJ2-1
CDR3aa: CSASPRLYNEQFF
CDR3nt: TGCAGCGCCTCCCCTCGACTTTACAATGAGCAGTTCTTC

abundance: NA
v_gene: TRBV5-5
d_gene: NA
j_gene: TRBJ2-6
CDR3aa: CASSLGAVSSGANVLTF
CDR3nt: TGTGCCAGCAGCTTGGGGGCGGTAAGCTCTGGGGCCAACGTCCTGACTTTC

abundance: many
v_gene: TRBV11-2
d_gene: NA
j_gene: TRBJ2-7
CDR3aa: CASSFGGTFPYEQYF
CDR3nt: TGTGCCAGCAGCTTTGGTGGGACATTCCCCTACGAGCAGTACTTC

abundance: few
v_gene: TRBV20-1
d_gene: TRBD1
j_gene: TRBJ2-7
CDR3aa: CSALPGGQSAHEQYF
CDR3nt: TGCAGTGCCCTCCCAGGGGGACAGAGTGCCCACGAGCAGTACTTC

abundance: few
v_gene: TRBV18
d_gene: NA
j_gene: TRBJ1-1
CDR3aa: CASSPDPRGGTEAFF
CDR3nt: TGTGCCAGCTCACCAGACCCCAGAGGGGGCACTGAAGCTTTCTTT

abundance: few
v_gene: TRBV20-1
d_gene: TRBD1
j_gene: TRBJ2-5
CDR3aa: CSAPPGGRGETQYF
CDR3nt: TGCAGTGCTCCGCCAGGGGGTAGGGGGGAGACCCAGTACTTC

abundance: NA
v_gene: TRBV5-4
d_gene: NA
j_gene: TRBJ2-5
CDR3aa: CASSLGPGSEETQYF
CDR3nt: TGTGCCAGCAGCTTGGGGCCGGGTAGTGAAGAGACCCAGTACTTC

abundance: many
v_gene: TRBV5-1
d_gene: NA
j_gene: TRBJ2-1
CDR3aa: CASSLGGPRLNEQFF
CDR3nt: TGCGCCAGCAGCTTGGGAGGGCCGAGGTTGAATGAGCAGTTCTTC

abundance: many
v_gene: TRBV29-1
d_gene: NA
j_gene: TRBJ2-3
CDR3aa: CSVEPRPDTQYF
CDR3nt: TGCAGCGTTGAACCGCGGCCAGATACGCAGTATTTT

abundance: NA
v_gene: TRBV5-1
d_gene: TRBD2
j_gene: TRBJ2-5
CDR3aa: CASSLRRGGQETQYF
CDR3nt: TGCGCCAGCAGCTTGAGGCGGGGAGGGCAAGAGACCCAGTACTTC

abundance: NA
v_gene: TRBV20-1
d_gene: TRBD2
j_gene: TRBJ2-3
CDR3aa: CSAPSSAGIDTDTQYF
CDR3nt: TGCAGTGCTCCTTCGTCAGCGGGGATAGACACAGATACGCAGTATTTT

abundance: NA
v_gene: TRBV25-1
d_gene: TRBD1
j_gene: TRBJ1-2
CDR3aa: CASSDWTGSKFGYTF
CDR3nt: TGTGCCAGCAGTGATTGGACAGGCTCGAAGTTTGGCTACACCTTC

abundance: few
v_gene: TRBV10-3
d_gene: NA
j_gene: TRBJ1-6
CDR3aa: CANQDRTESPLHF
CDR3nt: TGTGCCAACCAAGACCGGACAGAATCACCCCTCCACTTT

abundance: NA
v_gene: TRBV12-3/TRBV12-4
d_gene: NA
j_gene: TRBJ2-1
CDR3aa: CASSLRATESNEQFF
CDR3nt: TGTGCCAGCAGCCTGCGGGCCACCGAGTCCAATGAGCAGTTCTTC

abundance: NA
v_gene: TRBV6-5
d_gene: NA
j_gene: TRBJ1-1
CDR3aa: CASSYSLNTEAFF
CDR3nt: TGTGCCAGCAGTTACTCGTTAAACACTGAAGCTTTCTTT

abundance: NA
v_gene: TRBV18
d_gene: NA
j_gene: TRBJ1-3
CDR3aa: CASATGLSGNTIYF
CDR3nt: TGTGCCAGCGCAACGGGGCTTTCTGGAAACACCATATATTTT

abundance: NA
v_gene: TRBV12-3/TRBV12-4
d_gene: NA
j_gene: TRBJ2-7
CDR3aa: CASSLVRDETYEQYF
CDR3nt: TGTGCCAGCAGTTTAGTCCGCGATGAGACCTACGAGCAGTACTTC

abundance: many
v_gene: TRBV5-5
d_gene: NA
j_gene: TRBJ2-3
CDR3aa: CASSFLIDTQYF
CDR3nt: TGTGCCAGCAGTTTCCTTATAGATACGCAGTATTTT

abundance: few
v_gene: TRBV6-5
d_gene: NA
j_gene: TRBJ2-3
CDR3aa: CASSYGASTDTQYF
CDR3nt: TGTGCCAGCAGTTATGGAGCTAGCACAGATACGCAGTATTTT

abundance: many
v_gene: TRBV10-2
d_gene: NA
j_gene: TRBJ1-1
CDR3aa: CASSGSPGRAFSEAFF
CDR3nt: TGCGCCAGCAGTGGCTCCCCGGGCAGGGCTTTCTCTGAAGCTTTCTTT

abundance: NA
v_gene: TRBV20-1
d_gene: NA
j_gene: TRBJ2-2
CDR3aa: CSARMFRDGENTGELFF
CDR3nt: TGCAGTGCTCGGATGTTCCGGGACGGTGAGAACACCGGGGAGCTGTTTTTT

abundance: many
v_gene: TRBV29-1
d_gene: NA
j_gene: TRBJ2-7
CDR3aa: CSVSGEAYEQYF
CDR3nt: TGCAGCGTTTCAGGAGAAGCCTACGAGCAGTACTTC

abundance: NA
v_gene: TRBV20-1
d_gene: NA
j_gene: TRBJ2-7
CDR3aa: CSASPAGSYYEQYF
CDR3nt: TGCAGTGCTAGTCCGGCAGGTTCTTACTACGAGCAGTACTTC

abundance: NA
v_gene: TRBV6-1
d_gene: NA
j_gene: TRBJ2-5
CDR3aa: CASTNGSPRGETQYF
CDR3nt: TGTGCCAGCACTAACGGGTCCCCACGGGGGGAGACCCAGTACTTC

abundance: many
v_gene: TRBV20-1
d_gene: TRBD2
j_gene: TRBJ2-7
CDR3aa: CSARSPGLAYEQYF
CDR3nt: TGCAGTGCTAGATCTCCGGGACTAGCCTACGAGCAGTACTTC

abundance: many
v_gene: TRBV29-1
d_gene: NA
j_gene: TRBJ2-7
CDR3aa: CSVAGQYTYEQYF
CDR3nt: TGCAGCGTCGCGGGACAGTACACCTACGAGCAGTACTTC

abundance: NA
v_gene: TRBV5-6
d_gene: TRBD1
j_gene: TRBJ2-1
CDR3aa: CASSNDRGLLSYNEQFF
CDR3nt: TGTGCCAGCAGTAACGACAGGGGGTTACTCTCCTACAATGAGCAGTTCTTC

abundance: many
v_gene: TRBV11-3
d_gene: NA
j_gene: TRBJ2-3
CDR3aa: CASSPGQNTDTQYF
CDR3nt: TGTGCCAGCAGCCCTGGACAGAACACAGATACGCAGTATTTT

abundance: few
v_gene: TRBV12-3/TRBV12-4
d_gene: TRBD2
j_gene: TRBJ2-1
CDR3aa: CASTLLGGLFDEQFF
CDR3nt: TGTGCCAGCACCCTCCTGGGGGGGTTGTTCGATGAGCAGTTCTTC

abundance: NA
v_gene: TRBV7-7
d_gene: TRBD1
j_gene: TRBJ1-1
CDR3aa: CASSRTGGTEAFF
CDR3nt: TGTGCCAGCAGCCGCACAGGGGGCACTGAAGCTTTCTTT

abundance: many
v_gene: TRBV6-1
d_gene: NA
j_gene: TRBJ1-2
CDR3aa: CASSELIGYYGYTF
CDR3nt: TGTGCCAGCAGTGAACTCATCGGGTACTATGGCTACACCTTC

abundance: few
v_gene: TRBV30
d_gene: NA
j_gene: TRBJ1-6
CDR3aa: CAWSDESPLHF
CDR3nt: TGTGCCTGGAGCGACGAATCACCCCTCCACTTT

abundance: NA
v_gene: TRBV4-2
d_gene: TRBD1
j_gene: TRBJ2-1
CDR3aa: CASDRGQGTDYNEQFF
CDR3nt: TGTGCCAGTGACCGCGGCCAAGGGACAGATTACAATGAGCAGTTCTTC

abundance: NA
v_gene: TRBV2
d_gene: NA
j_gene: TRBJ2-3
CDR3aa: CASRPDGADTQYF
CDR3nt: TGTGCCAGCCGACCAGACGGGGCAGATACGCAGTATTTT